This T cell receptor (beta chain) was identified during a study of blood T cell repertoires in COVID-19. Study context: Sites across the United States, Italy and Spain contributed samples from acute and convalescent COVID-19. The cDNA or gDNA used as material had been derived from T cells, B-cell-depleted T cells, or PBMCs.

The V segment lost 2 bases and the J segment 1 base; nucleotides outside the gene matches: 4. CDR3 length: 16 residues. Germline CDR1 is SGHRS and CDR2 is YFSETQ. Sequencing was performed with immunoSEQ multiplex PCR; in TCRdb, only in-frame clones are kept and a portion is missing. The sample has about 250,000 clones, 88% seen once. This clonotype originated in an older man with acute or convalescent COVID-19. The genes are TRBV5-1 and TRBJ1-4; TRBD1 matches 8 bases. The sample consisted of peripheral blood. The CDR3 sequence is CASSFQTGGTNEKLFF. CDR3 nucleotides: TGCGCCAGCAGCTTTCAAACAGGGGGAACTAATGAAAAACTGTTTTTT.